The T cell receptor beta chain under discussion was sequenced for a study of cytomegalovirus exposure and HLA in healthy donors. The trim removed 4 bases at V and 3 bases at J, leaving 11 bases unmatched. Germline CDR1 and CDR2: SGHTA and FQGTGA. The CDR3 runs 17 residues. Researchers ran the PCR with 60 Vbeta and 13 Jbeta primers. The protocol was immunoSEQ multiplex PCR, while the TCRdb copy is restricted to in-frame clones and leaves out a portion. The sample holds fewer than 200,000 clones; about four fifths are singletons and the top ten take around a tenth. This clone is a singleton in its sample.

The sample consisted of PBMCs. The clonotype originates from a middle-aged man in good health and CMV-seropositive. V and J are TRBV7-3 and TRBJ1-1; 10 bases fit TRBD1. Here the CDR3 DNA reads TGTGCCAGCAGCTCACACGGGGTGGGACAGGGGCACACTGAAGCTTTCTTT. Translating gives CASSSHGVGQGHTEAFF.